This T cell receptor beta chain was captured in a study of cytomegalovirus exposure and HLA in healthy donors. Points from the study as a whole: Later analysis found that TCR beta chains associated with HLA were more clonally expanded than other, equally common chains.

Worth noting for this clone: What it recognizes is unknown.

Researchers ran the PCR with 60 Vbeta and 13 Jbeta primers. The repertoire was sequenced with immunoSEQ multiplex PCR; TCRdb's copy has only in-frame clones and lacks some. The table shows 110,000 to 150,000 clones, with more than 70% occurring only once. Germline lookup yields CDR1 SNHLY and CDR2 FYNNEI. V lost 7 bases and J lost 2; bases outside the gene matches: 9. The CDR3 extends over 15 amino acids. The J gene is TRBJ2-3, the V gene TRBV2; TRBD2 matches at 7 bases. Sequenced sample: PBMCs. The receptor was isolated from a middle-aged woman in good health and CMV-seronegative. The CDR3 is CASTPRGGYTDTQYF. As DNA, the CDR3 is TGTGCCAGCACCCCTCGCGGGGGTTACACAGATACGCAGTATTTT. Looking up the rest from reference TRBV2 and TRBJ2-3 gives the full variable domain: EPEVTQTPSHQVTQMGQEVILRCVPISNHLYFYWYRQILGQKVEFLVSFYNNEISEKSEIFDDQFSVERPDGSNFTLKIRSTKLEDSAMYFCASTPRGGYTDTQYFGPGTRLTVL.